The present T cell receptor beta chain was sequenced within a study of cytomegalovirus exposure and HLA in healthy donors (dated by TCRdb to about 2017). With regard to the full study: According to an earlier analysis of 450 to 650 of the donors, 150 million to 200 million T cells yielded roughly 110 million unique TCR beta sequences and more than 250 Gb of sequence data. Because of strong linkage in the cohort, 5 or 6 DR-DQ haplotypes were treated as single units for association and clustering. Of the 300 to 450 genotyped donors, approximately 81% were placed in the genetic ancestry cluster associated with self-reported Caucasian donors. The later analysis used no new phenotypic data to find candidate immune exposures, relying instead on TCR beta sequences and their occurrence across donors. A later genetic analysis took genome-wide SNP genotypes for about 55% of the 666 donors and used that subset as a discovery cohort. In an earlier analysis of around 540 of the donors, high-throughput TCR beta sequencing was used to judge whether each TCR beta V gene segment behaved as functional or pseudogenic. All discovery cohort repertoires had been generated on a single sequencing platform. Using immunosequencing, the study profiled T cell repertoires from fewer than 850 subjects and related those repertoires to cytomegalovirus serostatus. On average, roughly 200,000 unique TCR beta nucleotide sequences were sequenced per donor among 350 to 400 genotyped donors of the cohort, with approximately 18% of those sequences being non-productive. To predict cytomegalovirus infection status, the study brought together high-throughput TCR immunosequencing, statistical association of individual TCRs with disease status, and machine learning. Donor age, sex, ethnicity and CMV serostatus were collected together with the repertoire data. Both class I and class II loci were covered by HLA typing, at four-digit resolution. An early release covering 550 to 650 HLA-typed donors comprised about 310 gigabases of sequencing data and roughly 86 million unique TCR sequences. The aim of the study was to test whether cataloging public T cell receptors could identify signatures of past pathogen exposure. A later analysis re-examined previously published TCR beta repertoires from about 700 donors and added high-resolution HLA genotyping to investigate patterns of TCR occurrence. Typing coverage varied by locus: roughly 620-640 donors for A, B, C, DRB1 and DQB1; roughly 510 for DQA1; about 570 for DPA1; approximately 450 for DPB1. In addition to the first cohort of roughly 700 subjects, a separate validation cohort of about 120 different subjects was used. Study-level results and caveats: The only immune exposure information available for the cohort was CMV serostatus. When HLA alleles, especially DR and DQ, strongly co-occurred, TCR associations were difficult to assign to individual alleles. While some public TCRs were present in many individuals, most TCR sequences turned up only very rarely across donors. Linkage disequilibrium might explain the correlated functional status among segregating V segments, but an unknown experimental factor could not be ruled out. A cluster of highly shared sequence variants was judged likely to represent a technical artifact of the sequencing pipeline. A later analysis found that most CMV-associated TCR beta chains appeared HLA-restricted, with HLA associations seemingly driven largely by CMV exposure. Only TCR beta chains were sequenced in this cohort, and the absence of alpha or paired-chain data limited detectable features. Several of the top co-occurrence clusters appeared to be linked to parvovirus B19, influenza, CMV and Epstein-Barr virus, according to a later analysis. In a later analysis, HLA-associated TCR beta chains were found to be more clonally expanded and to have lower generation probabilities than equally common non-associated chains. Sequencing depth was assumed to be roughly uniform across donors in the presence/absence analyses, though that assumption may not hold. The study listed 164 TCR beta chains as associated with cytomegalovirus. In a later analysis, 16,951 TCR beta sequences were associated with specific HLA alleles at a false discovery rate of 0.05. Roughly 15 rarely observed V segments, including chromosome 9 orphons, were excluded from the earlier analysis of 550 to 700 of the donors because counts were too low. Because HLA typing was unavailable for some donors at each locus, only the typed subset was used in association tests. A further reported finding was that TCR beta sequences accurately predicted the HLA-A and HLA-B alleles for most subjects in the first cohort. It was suggested by the authors that the approach could potentially be generalized to other disease states and immunological phenotypes. In an earlier analysis of around 500 of the donors, most TCR beta V segments appeared in productive rearrangements about 90% or about 30% of the time, broadly matching IMGT annotations. According to a later genetic analysis, donors in an Asian-associated ancestry cluster had fewer N-insertions in productive TCRs than the approximately 610-donor mean. In vitro tests confirmed that a few of the cytomegalovirus-associated TCR beta chains recognize cytomegalovirus antigens. The classifier was reported to diagnose cytomegalovirus status with high specificity and sensitivity in both the original and validation cohorts. In a later analysis, the rate of TCR association differed among HLA loci, with DRB1 alleles having the most associated TCRs and HLA-C alleles having the fewest. A later genetic analysis associated a missense DCLRE1C variant with V-gene and J-gene trimming of TCR beta chains, and an independent cohort replicated the association.

The cohort comprised approximately 700 healthy bone marrow donors. Cohort members were all nominally healthy when sampled, although unrecorded immune exposures were likely present. The donor tested CMV seronegative and was one of the 352 seronegative cohort members. A peripheral blood sample was collected from each donor, and TCR beta sequencing was performed on peripheral blood mononuclear cells. The Qiagen DNeasy Blood Extraction Kit was used to extract genomic DNA from the blood cell samples. Library construction relied on the immunoSEQ multiplex PCR assay. For the multiplex PCR, a mixture combining 60 forward primers for TCR Vbeta segments and 13 reverse primers for TCR Jbeta segments was used. The CDR3 region of rearranged TCR beta genes was amplified from genomic DNA by a multiplex PCR assay. The amplified TCR beta libraries were sequenced on the Illumina HiSeq System as 87-base-pair reads. In the paper's pipeline: In a later analysis, tens of millions of unique TCR beta chains were counted across the 690 or so repertoires, and around 10 million of these chains were shared by at least two donors. To remove PCR and sequencing errors, raw reads were error-corrected and collapsed into unique sequences using a nearest-neighbor algorithm that merged closely related sequences. V, D and J gene segments were assigned by aligning CDR3 sequences to IMGT reference sequences. For a sequence to be retained, a match of at least six nucleotides to both a V gene segment and a J gene segment was required. A rearrangement was called productive if the CDR3 had no stop codons and remained in frame with V and J, and every other rearrangement was called non-productive. CDR3 was defined by IMGT convention, running from the second conserved V-encoded cysteine to the conserved J-encoded phenylalanine. The earlier analysis of 550 to 650 of the donors excluded any sequence lacking an unambiguous match to a single V gene segment. In an earlier analysis of some 590 of the donors, V segments were called functional above 56.7% productive rearrangements and were called segregating when the between-donor standard deviation exceeded 5%. A statistical classification framework was built to diagnose cytomegalovirus status from the catalog of TCR beta chain sequences. In a later analysis, V and J genes were assigned by comparing TCR nucleotide sequences against IMGT/GENE-DB human TR gene sequences. In a later analysis, CDR3 sequences and most-parsimonious VDJ recombination scenarios were assigned using the TCRdist pipeline. In a later analysis, each TCR beta chain was defined by its CDR3 amino acid sequence together with its V-gene family, and reads without a unique V-gene family were excluded. In a later analysis, approximately 590 highly shared, low-generation-probability nucleotide sequences were removed to address suspected cross-contamination and a sequencing artifact. In a later analysis, a clonal expansion index was calculated for each public chain from normalized within-repertoire ranks of inferred template counts. Generation probabilities in a later analysis came from a VDJ recombination model fitted to out-of-frame rearrangements, and those results were checked against IGoR. A later analysis scored TCR-TCR, TCR-HLA and TCR-CMV co-occurrence with hypergeometric tests, applying a repertoire-size bias correction to TCR pairs. In a later analysis, false discovery rates were estimated by permuting HLA or CMV assignments 20 times. In a later analysis, co-occurring TCRs were grouped with DBSCAN, and TCRdist sequence similarity was added when clustering was performed within HLA-allele-positive subsets. Co-occurrence clustering excluded repertoires with fewer than 30,000 or more than 120,000 public chains, plus five with anomalous nucleotide sharing. TCRdb retrieved this table from immuneACCESS and kept in-frame rearrangements only. Not all clones are present; in checked studies, unresolved V genes account for under half, and no reason is known for the remainder. Clone size and the V and J calls come from that table; the DNA yielded D and trimming. Within this sample are 170,000 or so clones, with 80% of them counted one time only. The ten top clones hold about 0.7% of the sample.

Comment on this clone: Its antigen remains undetermined. One base away there is no much larger clone; base qualities are not given.

The sequence derives from a boy aged 5-17 years in good health and CMV-seronegative. The specimen was PBMCs.

This receptor has the CDR3 CASSLSGGAYEQYF. The DNA is TGTGCCAGCAGCTTATCAGGGGGAGCCTACGAGCAGTACTTC. The sequence joins TRBV7-9 to TRBJ2-7, with 7 bases in between that match TRBD1. The germline V gene (reference sequence) provides CDR1 SEHNR and CDR2 FQNEAQ. From cysteine to phenylalanine, the CDR3 is 14 amino acids long. Only the CDR3 region is kept as DNA, spanning 42 bases read in frame from base 1. Relative to germline, V is missing 2 bases and J is missing 2 bases, with 3 bases of the junction outside any gene match.